The T cell receptor beta chain described here comes from a study of Ad26.COV2.S vaccination and SARS-CoV-2 variants. Looking at the study overall: Ad26.COV2.S shots went into the muscle once or twice, 56 days apart.

J was trimmed by 0 bases and V by 2 bases; bases with no gene match: 11. The CDR3 consists of 18 residues. CDR1 is SGHAT, CDR2 FQNNGV, per germline. The treatment is: roughly 20 received Ad26.COV2.S at low or high dose, single or two shots; 5 received placebo; per-sample allocation not given. Collection of samples fell on day 63 after the first vaccine or placebo injection. Only in-frame clones appear in the TCRdb table, and some are missing; sequencing was by immunoSEQ multiplex PCR. The profile shows some 390,000 clones, more than 85% of them singletons. V gene TRBV11-2 combines with J gene TRBJ1-1, with 8 nucleotides matching TRBD1. Sequencing used peripheral blood, obtained in a trial of Ad26.COV2.S vaccine versus placebo. The receptor was isolated from a person between 18 and 60 years old who received the Ad26.COV2.S COVID-19 vaccine or a placebo. In DNA, the CDR3 is TGTGCCAGCAGCTTACTAAATCTCAGGGGGCTGGTGAACACTGAAGCTTTCTTT. It encodes CASSLLNLRGLVNTEAFF.